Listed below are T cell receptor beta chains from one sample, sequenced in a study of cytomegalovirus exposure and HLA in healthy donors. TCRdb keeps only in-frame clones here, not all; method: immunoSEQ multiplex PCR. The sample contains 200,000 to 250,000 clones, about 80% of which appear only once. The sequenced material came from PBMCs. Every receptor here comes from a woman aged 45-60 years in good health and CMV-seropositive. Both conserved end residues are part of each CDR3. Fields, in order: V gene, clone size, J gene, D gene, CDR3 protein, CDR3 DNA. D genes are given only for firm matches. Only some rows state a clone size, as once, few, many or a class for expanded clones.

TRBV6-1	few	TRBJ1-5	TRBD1	CASSENRGRQPQHF	TGTGCCAGCAGTGAAAACAGGGGGCGTCAGCCCCAGCATTTT
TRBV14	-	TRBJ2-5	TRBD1	CASSPSTGRVGTQYF	TGTGCCAGCAGCCCCTCGACAGGGAGAGTGGGGACCCAGTACTTC
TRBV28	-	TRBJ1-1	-	CASSPYWGHLNTEAFF	TGTGCCAGCAGTCCGTACTGGGGACACTTGAACACTGAAGCTTTCTTT
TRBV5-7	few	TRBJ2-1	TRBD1	CASSPPPGQGDEQFF	TGTGCCAGCAGCCCGCCTCCGGGACAGGGAGATGAGCAGTTCTTC
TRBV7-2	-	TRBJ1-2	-	CASSLAFLREVGYTF	TGTGCCAGCAGCTTAGCATTTCTCCGGGAGGTTGGCTACACCTTC
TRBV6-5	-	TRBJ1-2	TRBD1	CASSYRDRGAWGYTF	TGTGCCAGCAGTTACCGGGACAGGGGGGCATGGGGCTACACCTTC
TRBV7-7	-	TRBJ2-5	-	CASSLGGTPKETQYF	TGTGCCAGCAGCCTCGGGGGGACACCTAAAGAGACCCAGTACTTC
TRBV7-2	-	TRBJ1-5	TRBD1	CASSPTGGTVASNQPQHF	TGTGCCAGCAGCCCAACAGGGGGTACAGTCGCTAGCAATCAGCCCCAGCATTTT
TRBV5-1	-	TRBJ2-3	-	CASSPDTYTDTQYF	TGCGCCAGCAGCCCAGACACCTACACAGATACGCAGTATTTT
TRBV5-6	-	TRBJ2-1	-	CASSLALGPEQFF	TGTGCCAGCAGCTTGGCTCTGGGGCCTGAGCAGTTCTTC
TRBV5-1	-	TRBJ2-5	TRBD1	CASSLHRGPQETQYF	TGCGCCAGCAGCTTGCACAGGGGCCCCCAAGAGACCCAGTACTTC
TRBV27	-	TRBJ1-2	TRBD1	CASSPPGTGGGYTF	TGTGCCAGCAGTCCTCCGGGGACAGGGGGAGGCTACACCTTC
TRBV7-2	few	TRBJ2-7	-	CASSEGHSTGEQYF	TGTGCCAGCAGCGAGGGACATAGTACGGGGGAGCAGTACTTC